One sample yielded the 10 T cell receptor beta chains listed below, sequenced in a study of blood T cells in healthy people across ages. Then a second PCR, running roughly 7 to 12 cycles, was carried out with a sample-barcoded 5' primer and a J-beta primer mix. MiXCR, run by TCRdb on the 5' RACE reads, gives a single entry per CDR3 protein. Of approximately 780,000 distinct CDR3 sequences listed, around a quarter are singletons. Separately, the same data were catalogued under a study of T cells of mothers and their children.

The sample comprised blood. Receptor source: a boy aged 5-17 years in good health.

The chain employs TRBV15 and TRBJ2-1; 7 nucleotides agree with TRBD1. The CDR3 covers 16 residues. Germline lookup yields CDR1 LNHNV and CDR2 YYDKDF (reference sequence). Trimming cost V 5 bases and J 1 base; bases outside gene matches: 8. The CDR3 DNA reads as TGTGCCACCAGCTCCCTCCGGGACAGATCCTACAATGAGCAGTTCTTC. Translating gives CATSSLRDRSYNEQFF.

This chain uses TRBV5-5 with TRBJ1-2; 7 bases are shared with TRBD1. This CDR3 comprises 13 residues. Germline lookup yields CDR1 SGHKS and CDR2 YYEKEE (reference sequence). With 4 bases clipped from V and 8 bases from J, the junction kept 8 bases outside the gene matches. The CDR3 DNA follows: TGTGCCAGCAGCCAGGGGGGGGGCCGGGGCTACACCTTC. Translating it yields CASSQGGGRGYTF. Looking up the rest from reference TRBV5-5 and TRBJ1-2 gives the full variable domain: DAGVTQSPTHLIKTRGQQVTLRCSPISGHKSVSWYQQVLGQGPQFIFQYYEKEERGRGNFPDRFSARQFPNYSSELNVNALLLGDSALYLCASSQGGGRGYTFGSGTRLTVV.

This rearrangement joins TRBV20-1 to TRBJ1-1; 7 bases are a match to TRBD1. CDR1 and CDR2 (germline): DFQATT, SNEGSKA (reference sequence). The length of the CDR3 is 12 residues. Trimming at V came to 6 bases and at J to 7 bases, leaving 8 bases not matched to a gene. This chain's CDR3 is CSARQGDGEAFF. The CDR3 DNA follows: TGCAGTGCCCGCCAGGGGGATGGTGAAGCTTTCTTT.

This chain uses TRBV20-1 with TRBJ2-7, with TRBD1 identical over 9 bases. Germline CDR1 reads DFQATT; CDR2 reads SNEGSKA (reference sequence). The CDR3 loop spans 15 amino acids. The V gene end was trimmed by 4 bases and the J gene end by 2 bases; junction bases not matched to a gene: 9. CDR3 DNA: TGCAGTGCTATCCCAGGGACAGGGTTGACCTACGAGCAGTACTTC. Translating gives CSAIPGTGLTYEQYF.

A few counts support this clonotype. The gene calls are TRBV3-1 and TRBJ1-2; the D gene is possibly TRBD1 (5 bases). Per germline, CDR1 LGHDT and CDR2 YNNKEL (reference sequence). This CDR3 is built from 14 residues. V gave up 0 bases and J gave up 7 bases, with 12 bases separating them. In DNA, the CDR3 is TGTGCCAGCAGCCAAGACAGGGCCGTTATTGGCTACACCTTC. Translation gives CASSQDRAVIGYTF. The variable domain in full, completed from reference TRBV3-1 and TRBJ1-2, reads DTAVSQTPKYLVTQMGNDKSIKCEQNLGHDTMYWYKQDSKKFLKIMFSYNNKELIINETVPNRFSPKSPDKAHLNLHINSLELGDSAVYFCASSQDRAVIGYTFGSGTRLTVV.

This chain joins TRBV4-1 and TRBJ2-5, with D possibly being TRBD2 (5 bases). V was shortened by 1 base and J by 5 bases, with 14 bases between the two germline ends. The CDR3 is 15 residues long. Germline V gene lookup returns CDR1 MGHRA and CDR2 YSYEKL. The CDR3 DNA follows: TGCGCCAGCAGCCAAGGGTCGCAGTCGGGGGAGACCCAGTACTTC. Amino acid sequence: CASSQGSQSGETQYF.

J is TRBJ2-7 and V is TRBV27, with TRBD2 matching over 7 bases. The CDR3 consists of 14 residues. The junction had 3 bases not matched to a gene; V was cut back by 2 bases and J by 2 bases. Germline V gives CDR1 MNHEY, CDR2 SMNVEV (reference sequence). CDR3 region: CASSLSGATYEQYF. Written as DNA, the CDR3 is TGTGCCAGCAGTTTAAGCGGGGCAACCTACGAGCAGTACTTC.

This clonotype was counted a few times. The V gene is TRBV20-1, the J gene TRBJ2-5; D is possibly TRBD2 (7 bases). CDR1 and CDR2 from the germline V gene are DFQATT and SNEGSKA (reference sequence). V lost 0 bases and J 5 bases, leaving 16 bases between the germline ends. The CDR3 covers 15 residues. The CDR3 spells CSAREGGGGRETQYF. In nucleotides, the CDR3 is TGCAGTGCTAGAGAGGGGGGCGGGGGTCGTGAGACCCAGTACTTC.

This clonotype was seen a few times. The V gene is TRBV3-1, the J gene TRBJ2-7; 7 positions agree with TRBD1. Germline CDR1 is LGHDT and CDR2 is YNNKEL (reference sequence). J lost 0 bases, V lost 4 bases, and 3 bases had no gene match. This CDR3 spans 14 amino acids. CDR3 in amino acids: CASSPRGISYEQYF. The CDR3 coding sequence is TGTGCCAGCAGCCCCAGGGGGATCTCCTACGAGCAGTACTTC.

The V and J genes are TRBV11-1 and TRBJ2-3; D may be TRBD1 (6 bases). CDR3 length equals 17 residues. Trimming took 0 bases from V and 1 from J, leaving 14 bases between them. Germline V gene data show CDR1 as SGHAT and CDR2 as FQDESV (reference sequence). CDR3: CASSLAAGGWGTDTQYF. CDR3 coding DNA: TGTGCCAGCAGCTTAGCAGCTGGGGGCTGGGGCACAGATACGCAGTATTTT.